This is a list of T cell receptor beta chains from one sample in a study of cytomegalovirus exposure and HLA in healthy donors. TCRdb's table, derived via immunoSEQ multiplex PCR, lists solely in-frame clones and lacks some. The table shows about 190,000 clones, with over 60% occurring only once. The sequenced sample was PBMCs. The receptors stem from a middle-aged woman in good health and CMV-seronegative. CDR3s include the opening cysteine and the closing phenylalanine or tryptophan. The order of the fields is J gene, V gene, clone size, D gene, CDR3 DNA, CDR3 protein. A D gene is named only where the DNA matches it firmly. Some rows mark clone size as missing; the rest say once, few, many or name a class of expanded clone.

j_gene: TRBJ2-6
v_gene: TRBV6-4
abundance: once
d_gene: NA
CDR3nt: TGTGCCAGCAGTGACTCCCCACTCCGGGGGGCCAACGTCCTGACTTTC
CDR3aa: CASSDSPLRGANVLTF

j_gene: TRBJ2-5
v_gene: TRBV4-3
abundance: NA
d_gene: TRBD1
CDR3nt: TGCGCCAGCAGCCAAGATACAGGGGGCTATGAGACCCAGTACTTC
CDR3aa: CASSQDTGGYETQYF

j_gene: TRBJ2-3
v_gene: TRBV7-2
abundance: NA
d_gene: TRBD2
CDR3nt: TGTGCCAGCAGCTTAGAGGGACTAGCGGGAGATACGCAGTATTTT
CDR3aa: CASSLEGLAGDTQYF

j_gene: TRBJ2-1
v_gene: TRBV19
abundance: NA
d_gene: NA
CDR3nt: TGTGCCAGTAGTATACCAGGAAATGAGCAGTTCTTC
CDR3aa: CASSIPGNEQFF

j_gene: TRBJ2-1
v_gene: TRBV4-1
abundance: NA
d_gene: NA
CDR3nt: TGCGCCAGCAGCCCCACACCTAGCCGTAGCTCCTACAATGAGCAGTTCTTC
CDR3aa: CASSPTPSRSSYNEQFF

j_gene: TRBJ2-2
v_gene: TRBV30
abundance: few
d_gene: NA
CDR3nt: TGTGCCTGGACCCATCGACAGAACACCGGGGAGCTGTTTTTT
CDR3aa: CAWTHRQNTGELFF

j_gene: TRBJ2-1
v_gene: TRBV5-8
abundance: NA
d_gene: TRBD2
CDR3nt: TGTGCCAGCAGCTTGAGGAGGGAGGGCCGCCGTGAGCAGTTCTTC
CDR3aa: CASSLRREGRREQFF

j_gene: TRBJ2-5
v_gene: TRBV5-1
abundance: few
d_gene: TRBD1
CDR3nt: TGCGCCAGCAGCTTGGCCACGGGGACAGGGGAAGAGACCCAGTACTTC
CDR3aa: CASSLATGTGEETQYF

j_gene: TRBJ1-1
v_gene: TRBV6-5
abundance: NA
d_gene: NA
CDR3nt: TGTGCCAGCAGAGGACAGCCGGGGACTGAAGCTTTCTTT
CDR3aa: CASRGQPGTEAFF

j_gene: TRBJ1-1
v_gene: TRBV5-5
abundance: NA
d_gene: TRBD1
CDR3nt: TGTGCCAGCAGCCCGTTTGGACAGGGAATGAGGACTGAAGCTTTCTTT
CDR3aa: CASSPFGQGMRTEAFF

j_gene: TRBJ2-2
v_gene: TRBV6-4
abundance: NA
d_gene: NA
CDR3nt: TGTGCCAGCAGTGACCCCCCCGGGTTTGACACCGGGGAGCTGTTTTTT
CDR3aa: CASSDPPGFDTGELFF

j_gene: TRBJ2-7
v_gene: TRBV12-5
abundance: NA
d_gene: NA
CDR3nt: TGTGCTAGTGGGGGGGGATGGATATACTACGAGCAGTACTTC
CDR3aa: CASGGGWIYYEQYF

j_gene: TRBJ1-2
v_gene: TRBV6-5
abundance: NA
d_gene: NA
CDR3nt: TGTGCCAGCGGGAGAGATAGGACAGCTTATGGCTACACCTTC
CDR3aa: CASGRDRTAYGYTF

j_gene: TRBJ2-1
v_gene: TRBV28
abundance: once
d_gene: TRBD2
CDR3nt: TGTGCCAGCAGTCAGCTCGGACTAGCGGCCGGTGAGCAGTTCTTC
CDR3aa: CASSQLGLAAGEQFF

j_gene: TRBJ1-2
v_gene: TRBV23-1
abundance: once
d_gene: TRBD1
CDR3nt: TGCGCCAGCAGTCTGGAGGTCGACAGGGGGCGCGACTATGGCTACACCTTC
CDR3aa: CASSLEVDRGRDYGYTF

j_gene: TRBJ1-2
v_gene: TRBV4-2
abundance: NA
d_gene: NA
CDR3nt: TGTGCCAGCAGCCAAGATGGGGCTTATGGCTACACCTTC
CDR3aa: CASSQDGAYGYTF

j_gene: TRBJ1-1
v_gene: TRBV18
abundance: NA
d_gene: NA
CDR3nt: TGTGCCAGCTCACCAAGGACGGGAGAAGCTTTCTTT
CDR3aa: CASSPRTGEAFF

j_gene: TRBJ2-7
v_gene: TRBV4-1
abundance: NA
d_gene: TRBD2
CDR3nt: TGCGCCAGCAGCCAAGATGGGACTAGCGGGAGGGCCCCGTACTTC
CDR3aa: CASSQDGTSGRAPYF

j_gene: TRBJ2-2
v_gene: TRBV7-3
abundance: NA
d_gene: TRBD2
CDR3nt: TGTGCCAGCAGCTTAAACGGGGGGAGTCGGCCCGGGGAGCTGTTTTTT
CDR3aa: CASSLNGGSRPGELFF

j_gene: TRBJ2-1
v_gene: TRBV2
abundance: few
d_gene: TRBD2
CDR3nt: TGTGCCAGCTCGACTAGCGTAGCCTACAATGAGCAGTTCTTC
CDR3aa: CASSTSVAYNEQFF

j_gene: TRBJ1-1
v_gene: TRBV6-6
abundance: NA
d_gene: NA
CDR3nt: TGTGCCAGCAGTTACTCAGGGGGGGCTGAAGCTTTCTTT
CDR3aa: CASSYSGGAEAFF

j_gene: TRBJ2-3
v_gene: TRBV5-6
abundance: NA
d_gene: TRBD1
CDR3nt: TGTGCCAGCAGCTTGCGTCGGGACAGGTATACAGATACGCAGTATTTT
CDR3aa: CASSLRRDRYTDTQYF

j_gene: TRBJ1-5
v_gene: TRBV6-6
abundance: once
d_gene: NA
CDR3nt: TGTGCCAGCAGTGGGGGTCCACAGGGTTCCAATCAGCCCCAGCATTTT
CDR3aa: CASSGGPQGSNQPQHF

j_gene: TRBJ2-2
v_gene: TRBV6-5
abundance: NA
d_gene: NA
CDR3nt: TGTGCCAGCCGCCCAGGAACGTCCGGGGAGCTGTTTTTT
CDR3aa: CASRPGTSGELFF

j_gene: TRBJ1-2
v_gene: TRBV5-4
abundance: NA
d_gene: TRBD1
CDR3nt: TGTGCCAGCAGCTTAGGGCAGGGGGCGAGATCAAACTATGGCTACACCTTC
CDR3aa: CASSLGQGARSNYGYTF

j_gene: TRBJ1-1
v_gene: TRBV7-6
abundance: NA
d_gene: TRBD1
CDR3nt: TGTGCCAGCAGCTTAGGGGTGGGACAGGGCACTGAAGCTTTCTTT
CDR3aa: CASSLGVGQGTEAFF

j_gene: TRBJ1-3
v_gene: TRBV27
abundance: NA
d_gene: TRBD1
CDR3nt: TGTGCCAGCAGCTCCGGGACAGGGGCTTCTGGAAACACCATATATTTT
CDR3aa: CASSSGTGASGNTIYF

j_gene: TRBJ1-4
v_gene: TRBV9
abundance: NA
d_gene: TRBD1
CDR3nt: TGTGCCAGCTCAAGGACAGGAGATAATGAAAAACTGTTTTTT
CDR3aa: CASSRTGDNEKLFF

j_gene: TRBJ1-2
v_gene: TRBV4-1
abundance: NA
d_gene: TRBD1
CDR3nt: TGCGCCAGCAGCCCCCGGGACAGGGACAACTATGGCTACACCTTC
CDR3aa: CASSPRDRDNYGYTF

j_gene: TRBJ2-3
v_gene: TRBV25-1
abundance: NA
d_gene: NA
CDR3nt: TGTGCCACAGGCGTAGGGGGTTACACAGATACGCAGTATTTT
CDR3aa: CATGVGGYTDTQYF

j_gene: TRBJ2-7
v_gene: TRBV11-3
abundance: NA
d_gene: TRBD2
CDR3nt: TGTGCCAGCAGCTCGGGACTAGCGGCTACCTACGAGCAGTACTTC
CDR3aa: CASSSGLAATYEQYF

j_gene: TRBJ2-1
v_gene: TRBV5-1
abundance: NA
d_gene: NA
CDR3nt: TGCGCCAGCAGCTCAGGACGACTACCATACAATGAGCAGTTCTTC
CDR3aa: CASSSGRLPYNEQFF

j_gene: TRBJ2-1
v_gene: TRBV7-2
abundance: NA
d_gene: NA
CDR3nt: TGTGCCAGCAGCTTACAGCGAAACAATGAGCAGTTCTTC
CDR3aa: CASSLQRNNEQFF

j_gene: TRBJ2-7
v_gene: TRBV5-1
abundance: NA
d_gene: NA
CDR3nt: TGCGCCAGCAGCTTGGGGCCGACAGGCGGCGAGCAGTACTTC
CDR3aa: CASSLGPTGGEQYF

j_gene: TRBJ2-5
v_gene: TRBV5-4
abundance: NA
d_gene: TRBD2
CDR3nt: TGTGCCAGCGCCCCACTAGCGGGGCAAGAGACCCAGTACTTC
CDR3aa: CASAPLAGQETQYF

j_gene: TRBJ2-5
v_gene: TRBV2
abundance: NA
d_gene: TRBD2
CDR3nt: TGTGCCAGCAGTTCCCAGGGACTAGCGGGAGTTGAGACCCAGTACTTC
CDR3aa: CASSSQGLAGVETQYF

j_gene: TRBJ2-1
v_gene: TRBV5-6
abundance: NA
d_gene: NA
CDR3nt: TGTGCCAGCAGCTTGTGGGCAGGGGGGCTGAATGAGCAGTTCTTC
CDR3aa: CASSLWAGGLNEQFF

j_gene: TRBJ1-6
v_gene: TRBV4-3
abundance: few
d_gene: NA
CDR3nt: TGCGCCAGCAGCCTACACAGGGAAGGCTCACCCCTCCACTTT
CDR3aa: CASSLHREGSPLHF

j_gene: TRBJ1-4
v_gene: TRBV19
abundance: NA
d_gene: TRBD1
CDR3nt: TGTGCCAGTACCCCTCGACGGACAGGGGTTAATGAAAAACTGTTTTTT
CDR3aa: CASTPRRTGVNEKLFF

j_gene: TRBJ2-1
v_gene: TRBV5-1
abundance: NA
d_gene: TRBD2
CDR3nt: TGCGCCAGCAGCTTGGCCCCTAGCGGGAGGTCCTACAATGAGCAGTTCTTC
CDR3aa: CASSLAPSGRSYNEQFF

j_gene: TRBJ1-5
v_gene: TRBV9
abundance: NA
d_gene: NA
CDR3nt: TGTGCCAGCAGCCGGGGTTTTAGCAATCAGCCCCAGCATTTT
CDR3aa: CASSRGFSNQPQHF